What follows is one T cell receptor beta chain and its context. All enrollees were roughly 18 to 90 years old and from some 24 US areas. Cohorts were determined from participant-reported clinical history. The CDR3 consists of 16 residues. Unmatched junction bases numbered 13, after V lost 5 bases and J lost 4 bases. Per the germline V gene, CDR1 is LNHDA and CDR2 is SQIVND (reference sequence). This specimen comes from a study of blood T cell repertoires in COVID-19. About the research overall: The United States, Italy and Spain supplied acute and convalescent COVID-19 samples.

Data came from immunoSEQ multiplex PCR; TCRdb stores just in-frame clones and leaves some out. The sample lists around 170,000 clones, about 88% seen once, with approximately 9% in the top ten. Sequenced material: PBMCs or T cells enriched from blood (not recorded which). The origin of this receptor is a young woman who had recovered from COVID-19. The chain is built from TRBV19 and TRBJ2-7; 8 nucleotides agree with TRBD2. The CDR3 reads CASSFYSGTFPYEQYF. CDR3 DNA: TGTGCCAGTAGTTTCTATAGCGGGACCTTTCCGTACGAGCAGTACTTC.